The text below deals with one T cell receptor (beta chain). Its target is not known. These data are taken from a study of shared clonotypes between healthy human individuals. Germline V gene data show CDR1 as ENHRY and CDR2 as SYGVKD. This CDR3 is 13 amino acids long. With 1 base clipped from V and 7 bases from J, the junction kept 4 bases outside the gene matches. Findings and caveats of the study: The donor pool, a small one, limited the genetic and exposure-history diversity represented.

TCRdb keeps only in-frame clones here, not all; method: immunoSEQ multiplex PCR. The sample consists of about 590,000 clones, 95% to 96% of them appearing once. Naive CD8 populations comprised CD45RO-negative cells positively selected for CCR7, excluding terminally differentiated effector memory CD45RA+ cells. What was sequenced was naive CD8+ T cells sorted from blood. The receptor's source is a woman in her thirties in good health. This chain uses TRBV10-3 with TRBJ2-7; the match to TRBD2 covers 7 bases. This chain's CDR3 is CAISELFGREQYF. The CDR3 nucleotides are TGTGCCATCAGTGAGTTATTCGGGAGGGAGCAGTACTTC.